A single sample is the source of the 29 T cell receptor beta chains below, sequenced in a study of CD8 T cells in ankylosing spondylitis. TCRdb analysed the 5' RACE reads with MiXCR anew, one entry per CDR3 protein. The sample records about 220,000 distinct CDR3 sequences, about 10% being singletons. What was sequenced was blood, either unsorted or a sorted T cell fraction (not recorded which). The receptors stem from a male donor with ankylosing spondylitis or in good health (not recorded which).

This clonotype was counted at least ten times. The V call is TRBV20-1, the J call TRBJ2-3; 12 nucleotides match TRBD1. Trimming at V came to 8 bases and at J to 5 bases, leaving 8 bases not matched to a gene. Germline V gives CDR1 DFQATT, CDR2 SNEGSKA (reference sequence). The CDR3 is made up of 14 amino acids. CDR3 residues: CSRTGTGGRDTQYF. In nucleotides, the CDR3 is TGCAGTCGGACCGGGACAGGGGGCAGAGATACGCAGTATTTT.

This clonotype has just a few counts. The V and J genes are TRBV4-2 and TRBJ1-2, with D perhaps TRBD1 (5 bases). Germline CDR1 LGHNA, CDR2 YNFKEQ. CDR3 length: 16 residues. V was cut by 0 bases and J by 8 bases, with 19 bases left in between. CDR3 residues: CASSQDRGSLTGGYTF. CDR3 sequence (DNA): TGTGCCAGCAGCCAAGATCGGGGCAGCCTAACGGGGGGCTACACCTTC.

The sample holds many counts of this clonotype. The chain uses TRBV5-1 and TRBJ1-1, with TRBD1 matching over 7 bases. V lost 3 bases, J lost 3 bases, and 20 bases stayed unmatched. The V gene's germline CDR1 is SGHRS and CDR2 YFSETQ. This CDR3 contains 19 residues. In DNA, the CDR3 is TGCGCCAGCAGCTCTCCGGGAGGGGGCGTCACATCGGGGTACACTGAAGCTTTCTTT. This codes for CASSSPGGGVTSGYTEAFF.

As concerns this clonotype: It may be a read error: a sequence one base away is much more abundant. This CDR3 fails to terminate in the conserved phenylalanine or tryptophan, so it likely reflects a read error. This chain links TRBV20-1 with TRBJ1-2, with a weak D call TRBD1 (6 bases). Per the germline V gene, CDR1 is DFQATT and CDR2 is SNEGSKA (reference sequence). V lost 6 bases and J lost 7, with 15 bases in between. CDR3 length: 12 amino acids. The CDR3 loop is CSALWGGSGYTY. DNA of the CDR3: TGCAGTGCCCTTTGGGGGGGCAGTGGCTACACCTAC.

This clonotype was recorded many times. The chain is built from TRBV12-3 or TRBV12-4 and TRBJ2-1; 13 bases agree with TRBD2. V was pared by 5 bases and J by 9 bases, with 7 bases of the junction left unmatched. The CDR3 runs 15 residues. The CDR3 sequence: CASSGLAGAYPEQFF. CDR3 bases: TGTGCCAGCAGTGGACTAGCGGGGGCGTACCCTGAGCAGTTCTTC.

CDR3 nucleotide sequence: TGTGCCAGCAGTACCGACAGGGGGCTTTCGGATGAGCAGTTCTTC. This gives the protein CASSTDRGLSDEQFF. The rearrangement uses TRBV6-2 or TRBV6-3 and TRBJ2-1; 10 bases match TRBD1. In germline, CDR1 is MNHEY, CDR2 SVGEGT. The CDR3 is 15 residues long. V trimming: 5 bases; J trimming: 8 bases; junction bases outside the gene matches: 9.

This clonotype was counted at least ten times. The chain links TRBV7-9 to TRBJ2-2; D gene uncertain. The CDR3 consists of 12 residues. Germline lookup yields CDR1 SEHNR and CDR2 FQNEAQ (reference sequence). The CDR3 DNA reads as TGTGGACTCGTAGCGAACACCGGGGAGCTGTTTTTT. It encodes CGLVANTGELFF.

This clonotype was detected many times. The V gene is TRBV7-2, the J gene TRBJ1-6, with 11 bases matching TRBD1. V was clipped by 8 bases and J by 10 bases; unmatched bases: 10. The CDR3 is 15 amino acids. The germline gives CDR1 SGHTA, CDR2 FQGNSA. The CDR3 reads CASGRGQGVGSPLHF. In DNA, the CDR3 is TGTGCCAGCGGCCGGGGACAGGGGGTTGGATCACCCCTCCACTTT.

This clonotype was seen only a few times. The genes are TRBV5-1 and TRBJ1-1, with TRBD1 identical over 7 bases. Germline V lookup: CDR1 SGHRS, CDR2 YFSETQ. The ends lost 4 bases at V and 1 base at J; junction bases unmatched: 4. There are 14 residues in the CDR3. In DNA, the CDR3 is TGCGCCAGCAGCACCGGACAGGAGAACACTGAAGCTTTCTTT. It specifies CASSTGQENTEAFF.

This clonotype was recorded at least ten times. V and J are TRBV5-1 and TRBJ2-7; no clear D gene. The CDR3 length is 13 residues. Germline loops: CDR1 SGHRS, CDR2 YFSETQ. With 0 bases removed from V and 3 bases from J, the gap between germline ends came to 7 bases. The CDR3 DNA reads as TGCGCCAGCAGCTTGGAGGGAAACTACGAGCAGTACTTC. Its translation is CASSLEGNYEQYF.

This clonotype has only a few counts. The rearrangement links TRBV12-3 or TRBV12-4 to TRBJ2-7, with 10 bases matching TRBD1. CDR3 length: 14 residues. The V and J ends lost 2 bases and 3 bases, in that order; junction bases with no gene match: 1. The CDR3 reads CASSLRTGGYEQYF. In nucleotides, the CDR3 is TGTGCCAGCAGTTTAAGGACAGGGGGCTACGAGCAGTACTTC.

The table lists this clonotype with many counts. This chain links TRBV25-1 with TRBJ1-1, with 9 nucleotides matching TRBD1. Germline V gene lookup returns CDR1 MGHDK and CDR2 SYGVNS. There are 13 residues in the CDR3. The V gene end was trimmed by 3 bases and the J gene end by 4 bases; junction bases not matched to a gene: 0. The CDR3, as DNA: TGTGCCAGCAGTGAGACAGGGGGCACTGAAGCTTTCTTT. Translating gives CASSETGGTEAFF.

This clonotype appeared many times. The J gene is TRBJ2-5, the V gene TRBV12-3 or TRBV12-4, with D possibly TRBD2 on 6 matching bases. Between the trimmed V and J ends, which lost 5 bases and 5 bases, there was a span of 21 bases. The CDR3 length is 16 residues. The CDR3 DNA is TGTGCCAGCAGTCCCAAGGGTGGCGGGGTAGGTGAGACCCAGTACTTC. Amino acid sequence: CASSPKGGGVGETQYF.

This clonotype was found a few times. The chain employs TRBV5-6 and TRBJ2-7; TRBD1 agrees at 8 bases. This CDR3 comprises 15 residues. The germline V gene has CDR1 SGHDT and CDR2 YYEEEE. V trimming: 1 base; J trimming: 4 bases; junction bases outside the gene matches: 7. The CDR3 loop is CASSLWGRGQYEQYF. For the CDR3, the DNA is TGTGCCAGCAGCTTGTGGGGCAGGGGGCAATACGAGCAGTACTTC.

The rearrangement uses TRBV6-2 or TRBV6-3 and TRBJ1-1; 7 nucleotides match TRBD1. The trim removed 2 bases at V and 6 bases at J, leaving 12 bases unmatched. Germline V CDR1 and CDR2: MNHEY, SVGEGT. The CDR3 is made up of 16 amino acids. The CDR3 sequence: CASSYPGTAWAAEAFF. The CDR3 nucleotides read TGTGCCAGCAGTTACCCCGGGACAGCCTGGGCAGCTGAAGCTTTCTTT.

This clonotype was found many times. This chain connects TRBV9 to TRBJ2-2; possibly TRBD1 or TRBD2 for D (6 bases each). Trimming took 0 bases from V and 0 from J, leaving 15 bases between them. The CDR3 spans 18 residues. Germline CDR1 is SGDLS and CDR2 is YYNGEE. CDR3 bases: TGTGCCAGCAGCGTAGATCCGGGGGCCCCTTCGAACACCGGGGAGCTGTTTTTT. It encodes CASSVDPGAPSNTGELFF.

The chain recombines TRBV10-3 with TRBJ2-7, with D perhaps being TRBD1 or TRBD2 (6 bases each). There are 11 residues in the CDR3. Germline assignment: CDR1 ENHRY and CDR2 SYGVKD. The V and J ends lost 10 bases and 7 bases respectively, with 14 bases between them. Written as DNA, the CDR3 is TGTGCCAGTTCGGGGGCTGGGGAGCAGTACTTC. Encoded protein: CASSGAGEQYF.

V usage is TRBV7-3 and J usage is TRBJ2-7, with D possibly matching TRBD1 (5 bases). The CDR3 covers 12 residues. Trimming shortened V by 5 bases and J by 6 bases, and 11 bases separated the two germline ends. CDR1 and CDR2 (germline): SGHTA, FQGTGA. The CDR3 nucleotides are TGTGCCAGCAGCACGCAGGGTCCCGAGCAGTACTTC. Amino acids: CASSTQGPEQYF.

V and J are TRBV5-1 and TRBJ2-1; 13 positions agree with TRBD2. Germline values: CDR1 SGHRS, CDR2 YFSETQ. Germline trimming cut 7 bases from V and 6 bases from J; bases unmatched to any gene: 7. The CDR3 has 15 residues. The CDR3 reads CASWETSGGVNEQFF. CDR3 DNA sequence: TGCGCCAGCTGGGAAACTAGCGGGGGGGTCAATGAGCAGTTCTTC.

There are a few counts of this clonotype. The chain recombines TRBV10-3 with TRBJ1-5; possibly TRBD1 for D (6 bases). Trimming stripped 6 bases from V and 0 bases from J, with 12 bases between. Germline lookup yields CDR1 ENHRY and CDR2 SYGVKD. CDR3 length: 15 residues. The CDR3 is CAISPGDYSNQPQHF. The DNA for the CDR3 is TGTGCCATCAGCCCAGGGGACTATAGCAATCAGCCCCAGCATTTT.

Remarks on this clonotype: This may be a read error, as it is one base from a much larger clone. This chain links TRBV9 with TRBJ2-3; 7 nucleotides match TRBD2. The germline gives CDR1 SGDLS, CDR2 YYNGEE. The CDR3 contains 14 residues. The CDR3 is CASSTRGDPDTHYF. CDR3 bases: TGTGCCAGCAGTACTCGGGGGGACCCAGATACGCATTATTTT.

There are a few counts of this clonotype. The chain carries TRBV28 and TRBJ2-5; 12 positions match TRBD2. Trimming at V came to 3 bases and at J to 6 bases, leaving 11 bases not matched to a gene. CDR1 and CDR2 (germline): MDHEN, SYDVKM. CDR3 length equals 17 residues. CDR3 in amino acids: CASSFDPSGGAWKTQYF. CDR3 bases: TGTGCCAGCAGTTTTGACCCTAGCGGGGGGGCCTGGAAGACCCAGTACTTC.

This clonotype appeared a few times. The chain combines TRBV3-1 with TRBJ2-1; D is ambiguous. The CDR3 extends over 15 amino acids. Trimming shortened V by 0 bases and J by 1 base, and 7 bases separated the two germline ends. Germline CDR1 LGHDT, CDR2 YNNKEL (reference sequence). CDR3 protein: CASSQDPQSYNEQFF. The CDR3, as DNA: TGTGCCAGCAGCCAAGATCCCCAATCCTACAATGAGCAGTTCTTC.

The V and J genes are TRBV5-8 and TRBJ2-2, with D hard to call. CDR1 and CDR2 (germline): SGHTS, YDEGEE. Trimming took 7 bases from V and 1 from J, leaving 11 bases between them. This CDR3 has 14 residues. The CDR3 DNA follows: TGTGCCAGCGGCACAGAGCTGAACACCGGGGAGCTGTTTTTT. This sequence encodes CASGTELNTGELFF.

The CDR3: CSVRSEGGGYTF. The CDR3 bases are TGCAGCGTTCGATCCGAGGGCGGTGGCTACACCTTC. The chain joins TRBV29-1 to TRBJ1-2; D is ambiguous. V was trimmed by 5 bases and J by 7 bases, leaving 14 bases between them. CDR1 is SQVTM, CDR2 ANQGSEA, per germline. This CDR3 has 12 amino acids.

This clonotype was observed many times. V gene TRBV5-1 combines with J gene TRBJ2-1; the match to TRBD2 covers 10 bases. Germline trimming cut 4 bases from V and 5 bases from J; bases unmatched to any gene: 9. Germline CDR1 SGHRS, CDR2 YFSETQ. The CDR3 consists of 16 residues. For the CDR3, the DNA is TGCGCCAGCAGCACGCTCACTAGCGGGACTAACAATGAGCAGTTCTTC. As protein: CASSTLTSGTNNEQFF. The complete variable domain, with remaining parts taken from reference TRBV5-1 and TRBJ2-1, reads KAGVTQTPRYLIKTRGQQVTLSCSPISGHRSVSWYQQTPGQGLQFLFEYFSETQRNKGNFPGRFSGRQFSNSRSEMNVSTLELGDSALYLCASSTLTSGTNNEQFFGPGTRLTVL.

This clonotype was seen at least ten times. The chain combines TRBV12-3 or TRBV12-4 with TRBJ1-5; TRBD1 matches at 7 bases. The CDR3 contains 15 residues. J gave up 1 base and V 8 bases, and 8 bases lay outside the gene matches. The CDR3 protein is CASVATGVSNQPQHF. CDR3 nucleotides: TGTGCCAGCGTCGCTACAGGGGTCAGCAATCAGCCCCAGCATTTT.

This clonotype showed up many times. CDR3 sequence (DNA): TGCAGTGCTGCACCGCCCAAGTCCTACGAGCAGTACTTC. This encodes CSAAPPKSYEQYF. This sequence joins TRBV20-1 and TRBJ2-7; D unresolved. Germline V gives CDR1 DFQATT, CDR2 SNEGSKA (reference sequence). The CDR3 runs 13 residues. Trimming removed 5 bases at V and 1 base at J, with 12 bases between.

The genes are TRBV5-1 and TRBJ1-2, with D possibly TRBD1 on 5 matching bases. V lost 4 bases and J lost 13, with 23 bases in between. The CDR3 is made up of 14 amino acids. Germline V gene sequence: CDR1 SGHRS, CDR2 YFSETQ. The CDR3: CASSPSGQIWLGTF. For the CDR3, the DNA is TGCGCCAGCAGCCCGTCAGGACAAATATGGCTGGGCACCTTC.